The text below deals with one TCR beta chain. CDR3 length equals 13 residues. CDR1 and CDR2 (germline): PRHDT, FYEKMQ (reference sequence). V was shortened by 6 bases and J by 3 bases, with 11 bases between the two germline ends. This entry comes from a study of technical replicates of blood from a handful of donors. Clones were read by immunoSEQ multiplex PCR, and TCRdb kept only the in-frame ones, dropping some. The sample consists of about 15,000 clones, over 75% of them appearing once. Sequencing was performed on PBMCs. V usage is TRBV13 and J usage is TRBJ1-2; D call uncertain. The receptor was derived from a human donor in good health. The CDR3 DNA reads as TGTGCCAGCAGTCCTACCGGGGACTATGGCTACACCTTC. Encoded protein: CASSPTGDYGYTF.